This TCR beta chain was captured by sequencing in a study of radiation and T cells in renal cell carcinoma. TCRdb's copy holds only in-frame clones and misses some; the assay was immunoSEQ multiplex PCR. The sample carries approximately 100,000 clones, less than 90% recorded once. Trimming removed 2 bases from V and 1 base from J; junction bases left unmatched: 3. The CDR3 totals 15 residues. CDR1 and CDR2 (germline): SEHNR, FQNEAQ (reference sequence). Regarding time point: baseline pretreatment blood. Treatment noted: 15 Gy SBRT to primary tumor, nephrectomy 4 weeks later. Radiation-treated patients gave blood at baseline, week 2 and week 4. Study-wide findings and caveats: Without pretreatment biopsies, baseline tumor clonotype presence was undetermined. In blood, top tumor clones expanded by 2 weeks, shrinking by 4.

On this clone itself: Its antigen remains unknown.

This sequence joins TRBV7-9 and TRBJ2-3, with 7 bases aligning to TRBD2. The source was blood, collected from a patient whose treatment included radiotherapy and nephrectomy. The receptor was derived from a man aged 45 to 65 with renal cell carcinoma. CDR3 residues: CASSLQTSRTDTQYF. Written as DNA, the CDR3 is TGTGCCAGCAGCTTACAGACTAGCCGCACAGATACGCAGTATTTT.